The source of this T cell receptor beta chain is a study of cytomegalovirus exposure and HLA in healthy donors. At the level of the study: From donors who were HLA-typed, an early data release held 81 million or so unique TCRs. Regarding the study as a whole: CMV antigen specificity of a few CMV-associated chains was confirmed in vitro.

Primers: 60 Vbeta forward and 13 Jbeta reverse. The protocol was immunoSEQ multiplex PCR, while the TCRdb copy is restricted to in-frame clones and leaves out a portion. The sample yields more than 130,000 clones, approximately 80% seen once. Looked up from germline, CDR1 is SGHVS and CDR2 is FQNEAQ. Trimming cost V 1 base and J 0 bases, with 9 bases left between them. The CDR3 has 16 amino acids. In regard to this clone: Its target is not known.

The chain has TRBV7-8 and TRBJ2-2, with D perhaps matching TRBD1 (5 bases). The sequence came from a male donor in good health and CMV-seronegative. Sequencing input: PBMCs. DNA for the CDR3: TGTGCCAGCAGCTTAGACAGGAGCACGAACACCGGGGAGCTGTTTTTT. Amino acids: CASSLDRSTNTGELFF.